A single T cell receptor (beta chain) is shown here with its context. The antigen is unknown. The CDR3 contains 15 residues. The V and J ends lost 7 bases and 2 bases, in that order; junction bases with no gene match: 7. CD8+ and CD4+ T cells taken from blood had their TCR beta sequenced. Roughly 0.45 to 1 ug RNA was reverse transcribed with random hexamers. TCRdb re-called the immunoSEQ multiplex PCR reads with MiXCR, one entry per CDR3 protein. The sample contains 75,000 to 95,000 distinct CDR3 sequences, approximately 96% of which appear only once. The sample originates from a study of CD8 T cells in Susac syndrome. Study-level findings and limits: TEMRA cells and active patients showed peak Susac CD8+ clonal expansion.

Sequencing was done on a sample of CD8+ T cells from PBMCs. This sequence joins TRBV12-3 or TRBV12-4 and TRBJ2-7; 11 nucleotides line up with TRBD1. The origin of this receptor is a human donor with Susac syndrome. CDR3 loop: CASTLGDRGTYEQYF. CDR3 DNA sequence: TGTGCCAGCACCTTAGGGGACAGGGGGACCTACGAGCAGTACTTC.